This passage covers 30 T cell receptor beta chains from one sample sequenced in a study of blood T cell repertoires in COVID-19. Generated by immunoSEQ multiplex PCR, the TCRdb table keeps only in-frame clones and is missing some. The sample has 300,000 to 400,000 clones; roughly nine tenths are singletons. What was sequenced was PBMCs or T cells enriched from blood (not recorded which). The receptor set was obtained from a man aged 60 to 75 who had recovered from COVID-19.

This clone showed up just once. The chain recombines TRBV9 with TRBJ1-6; no definite D call. Between the trimmed V and J ends, which lost 0 bases and 0 bases, there was a span of 7 bases. Germline lookup yields CDR1 SGDLS and CDR2 YYNGEE. This CDR3 contains 16 residues. The CDR3 sequence: CASSVVPSSYNSPLHF. The CDR3 DNA reads as TGTGCCAGCAGCGTAGTTCCGAGCTCCTATAATTCACCCCTCCACTTT.

The rearrangement uses TRBV29-1 and TRBJ1-1; no definite D call. V was trimmed by 2 bases and J by 2 bases, leaving 15 bases between them. The CDR3 has 15 residues. CDR1 SQVTM and CDR2 ANQGSEA come from the germline V gene. CDR3 nucleotides: TGCAGCGTTGAAAGTGCGGAGATCCCTAACACTGAAGCTTTCTTT. This codes for CSVESAEIPNTEAFF. Full variable domain (remainder filled in from reference TRBV29-1 and TRBJ1-1): SAVISQKPSRDICQRGTSLTIQCQVDSQVTMMFWYRQQPGQSLTLIATANQGSEATYESGFVIDKFPISRPNLTFSTLTVSNMSPEDSSIYLCSVESAEIPNTEAFFGQGTRLTVV.

V and J are TRBV7-8 and TRBJ2-1; a weak D match, TRBD1 (6 bases). The CDR3 consists of 14 residues. V was clipped by 4 bases and J by 5 bases, with 12 bases between them. Germline V gene data show CDR1 as SGHVS and CDR2 as FQNEAQ. The CDR3 spells CASSSWDTDNEQFF. CDR3 nucleotides: TGTGCCAGCAGCTCGTGGGACACGGACAATGAGCAGTTCTTC.

A single count supports this clone. V is TRBV6-6 and J is TRBJ1-2; 8 bases are a match to TRBD1. V lost 6 bases to trimming and J lost 8 bases; unmatched junction nucleotides: 11. The CDR3 contains 14 residues. The germline gives CDR1 MNHNY, CDR2 SVGAGI (reference sequence). The CDR3 DNA is TGTGCCAGCAGCTCTGACAGGGGATCTGGCGGCTACACCTTC. Its protein is CASSSDRGSGGYTF.

The rearrangement links TRBV15 to TRBJ1-2; the D gene is possibly TRBD1 (6 bases). The germline V and J ends were trimmed by 0 bases and 4 bases, with 12 bases remaining between them. The length of the CDR3 is 15 residues. The germline gives CDR1 LNHNV, CDR2 YYDKDF (reference sequence). For the CDR3, the DNA is TGTGCCACCAGCAGAGAGGGAGGGGGGTTCTATGGCTACACCTTC. Amino acid sequence: CATSREGGGFYGYTF.

The chain employs TRBV19 and TRBJ2-1; 8 positions agree with TRBD2. In germline, CDR1 is LNHDA, CDR2 SQIVND (reference sequence). This CDR3 has 15 residues. J was trimmed by 10 bases and V by 7 bases; bases with no gene match: 15. The CDR3 loop is CASNSLAARLGEQFF. Written as DNA, the CDR3 is TGTGCCAGTAACTCACTAGCGGCGAGGTTAGGGGAGCAGTTCTTC.

This chain joins TRBV6-1 and TRBJ1-5, with a possible D match to TRBD1 (5 bases). Per germline, CDR1 MNHNS and CDR2 SASEGT. This CDR3 is built from 14 residues. Trimming removed 2 bases from V and 6 bases from J, with 11 bases in between. The CDR3 here is CASSESGYLQPQHF. The CDR3 DNA reads as TGTGCCAGCAGTGAATCAGGGTACCTTCAGCCCCAGCATTTT.

This rearrangement joins TRBV3-1 (or the pseudogene TRBV3-2) to TRBJ2-7; the match to TRBD1 covers 8 bases. V dropped 4 bases and J dropped 4; count of bases not matched to a gene: 3. Germline-derived CDR1 and CDR2 are LGHDT and YNNKEL (reference sequence). This CDR3 contains 13 residues. Here the CDR3 reads CASSPRQGYEQYF. CDR3 coding DNA: TGTGCCAGCAGCCCCCGACAGGGGTACGAGCAGTACTTC.

The genes are TRBV7-2 and TRBJ2-1; 8 nucleotides match TRBD1. The germline gives CDR1 SGHTA, CDR2 FQGNSA. The CDR3 has 14 residues. The junction had 3 bases not matched to a gene; V was cut back by 3 bases and J by 5 bases. CDR3 loop: CASSFDRGHNEQFF. The CDR3 DNA is TGTGCCAGCAGCTTTGACAGGGGCCACAATGAGCAGTTCTTC.

V gene TRBV7-6 combines with J gene TRBJ1-2, with TRBD1 matching 7 bases. CDR3 size: 13 residues. CDR1 is SGHVS, CDR2 FNYEAQ, per germline. V lost 5 bases and J lost 2; bases outside the gene matches: 2. The CDR3 here is CASSAGQNYGYTF. In DNA, the CDR3 is TGTGCCAGCAGCGCGGGACAGAACTATGGCTACACCTTC.

This chain uses TRBV5-4 with TRBJ2-7; 11 bases match TRBD2. Germline V CDR1 and CDR2: SGHNT, YYREEE (reference sequence). This CDR3 comprises 14 residues. After removal of 4 bases from V and 5 bases from J, the junction contained 5 bases not matched to a gene. CDR3 bases: TGTGCCAGCAGCCCTAGCGGGAGGACAAACGAGCAGTACTTC. This encodes CASSPSGRTNEQYF.

The chain has TRBV2 and TRBJ1-5; D unclear. Germline assignment: CDR1 SNHLY and CDR2 FYNNEI. Trimming cost V 8 bases and J 3 bases, with 11 bases left between them. The CDR3 runs to 13 residues. The DNA of the CDR3 is TGTGCCAGCGGGGAGATCTTCAATCAGCCCCAGCATTTT. Its translation: CASGEIFNQPQHF.

The rearrangement joins TRBV11-3 to TRBJ2-7; D unclear. The V gene's germline CDR1 is SGHNT and CDR2 YENEEA. Trimming shortened V by 4 bases and J by 4 bases, and 2 bases separated the two germline ends. CDR3 length: 10 residues. The CDR3 here is CASSSYEQYF. CDR3 coding DNA: TGTGCCAGCAGCTCTTACGAGCAGTACTTC.

V and J are TRBV6-2 or TRBV6-3 and TRBJ1-2, with 7 nucleotides matching TRBD1. This CDR3 is built from 14 residues. Germline-derived CDR1 and CDR2 are MNHEY and SVGEGT. V lost 5 bases and J lost 5; bases outside the gene matches: 8. The CDR3 here is CASSHRGRGYGYTF. The CDR3 DNA sequence: TGTGCCAGCAGTCACAGGGGACGGGGATATGGCTACACCTTC.

The chain carries TRBV5-4 and TRBJ2-2; weak D call: TRBD1 (5 bases). The germline V gene has CDR1 SGHNT and CDR2 YYREEE (reference sequence). The V and J ends lost 9 bases and 3 bases respectively, with 21 bases between them. This CDR3 has 16 amino acids. This CDR3 reads CATTKGLGKDTGELFF. The CDR3 DNA reads TGTGCCACCACAAAGGGGTTGGGTAAGGACACCGGGGAGCTGTTTTTT.

This rearrangement joins TRBV2 to TRBJ1-6, with D possibly TRBD1 on 6 matching bases. V dropped 3 bases and J dropped 9 bases, with 15 bases sitting between them. CDR3 length equals 15 residues. CDR1 is SNHLY, CDR2 FYNNEI, per germline. The CDR3 nucleotides are TGTGCCAGCAGTGAGGGATGGGGGCTGGGTTCACCCCTCCACTTT. Its protein product is CASSEGWGLGSPLHF.

The rearrangement links TRBV5-4 to TRBJ2-5, with 7 bases matching TRBD2. V shed 4 bases and J 1 base; nucleotides not matched to a gene: 7. Germline V gene sequence: CDR1 SGHNT, CDR2 YYREEE (reference sequence). The CDR3 contains 15 residues. The CDR3 loop is CASSPSLARQETQYF. CDR3 in DNA: TGTGCCAGCAGCCCATCACTAGCGCGCCAAGAGACCCAGTACTTC.

The rearrangement joins TRBV6-5 to TRBJ2-3; weak D call: TRBD1 (5 bases). This CDR3 has 14 residues. V was clipped by 5 bases and J by 2 bases, with 11 bases between them. The germline CDR1 and CDR2 sequences are MNHEY and SVGAGI. CDR3 region: CASSTQGVTDTQYF. The DNA for the CDR3 is TGTGCCAGCAGTACCCAGGGTGTCACAGATACGCAGTATTTT.

The chain employs TRBV28 and TRBJ1-2; TRBD1 matches 8 bases. CDR1 MDHEN and CDR2 SYDVKM come from the germline V gene. Trimming removed 7 bases from V and 2 bases from J; junction bases left unmatched: 12. The CDR3 has 16 amino acids. The CDR3 DNA reads TGTGCCAGCACCACGACCGGGGACAGGTCAAACTATGGCTACACCTTC. As protein: CASTTTGDRSNYGYTF.

Concerning this clone: Other DNA sequences of this sample code for an identical CDR3. This sequence joins TRBV12-3 or TRBV12-4 and TRBJ1-5; TRBD1 agrees at 8 bases. Trimming took 5 bases from V and 4 from J; bases not matched to a gene: 1. The CDR3 length is 13 residues. This CDR3 reads CASSRTGNQPQHF. CDR3 nucleotides: TGTGCCAGCAGTAGGACAGGGAATCAGCCCCAGCATTTT.

The CDR3 nucleotides are TGTGCCAGTAGTACCCCAGGCTTCTATGGCTACACCTTC. Translating gives CASSTPGFYGYTF. This rearrangement joins TRBV19 to TRBJ1-2; D is uncertain. CDR3 length equals 13 residues. CDR1 is LNHDA and CDR2 is SQIVND in the germline V gene (reference sequence). The V gene lost 4 bases and the J gene lost 4 bases, with 10 bases spanning the gap.

This clone was seen once. V and J are TRBV6-5 and TRBJ1-1; D unclear. V lost 8 bases and J 1 base, leaving 17 bases between the germline ends. Germline V lookup: CDR1 MNHEY, CDR2 SVGAGI. The CDR3 spans 15 residues. Here the CDR3 DNA reads TGTGCCAGCCATCTGCGGGTAGGTGGGAACACTGAAGCTTTCTTT. Its protein product is CASHLRVGGNTEAFF.

The sample holds one count of this clone. V and J are TRBV7-9 and TRBJ2-7, with 12 bases that match TRBD2. The CDR3 is made up of 16 amino acids. Germline CDR1 reads SEHNR; CDR2 reads FQNEAQ (reference sequence). Trimming at V came to 5 bases and at J to 2 bases, leaving 7 bases not matched to a gene. The CDR3 DNA sequence: TGTGCCAGCAGCGGAGGACTAGCGGGAAGGCCCTACGAGCAGTACTTC. It codes for CASSGGLAGRPYEQYF.

V gene TRBV30 combines with J gene TRBJ2-1; D perhaps matches TRBD2 (5 bases). The CDR3 length is 13 residues. Germline V gene data show CDR1 as GTSNPN and CDR2 as SVGIG (reference sequence). V lost 2 bases, J lost 9 bases, and 14 bases lay in between. CDR3 protein: CAWSYRSRGEQFF. In DNA form, the CDR3 reads TGTGCCTGGAGTTATCGGAGTCGGGGTGAGCAGTTCTTC.

The chain is built from TRBV5-4 and TRBJ2-5; 11 bases map to TRBD2. V shed 4 bases and J 1 base; nucleotides not matched to a gene: 3. The CDR3 contains 15 residues. The V gene's germline CDR1 is SGHNT and CDR2 YYREEE (reference sequence). CDR3 DNA: TGTGCCAGCAGCCCGGGACTAGCGGCCCAAGAGACCCAGTACTTC. This gives the protein CASSPGLAAQETQYF.

V gene TRBV4-2 combines with J gene TRBJ1-4, with 11 bases that match TRBD1. The CDR3 is made up of 16 amino acids. The ends lost 4 bases at V and 8 bases at J; junction bases unmatched: 9. Looked up from germline, CDR1 is LGHNA and CDR2 is YNFKEQ. CDR3 loop: CASSLGGTGGGEKLFF. The CDR3 DNA sequence: TGTGCCAGCAGCCTGGGGGGGACAGGGGGAGGCGAAAAACTGTTTTTT.

The rearrangement joins TRBV7-2 to TRBJ1-3; no clear D. V lost 1 base and J lost 0, with 13 bases in between. CDR1 SGHTA and CDR2 FQGNSA come from the germline V gene. CDR3 size: 17 residues. The CDR3 bases are TGTGCCAGCAGCTTAGTGTTGGCGGATTACTCTGGAAACACCATATATTTT. The encoded protein is CASSLVLADYSGNTIYF.

The chain links TRBV5-4 to TRBJ2-5, with 7 bases that match TRBD1. Germline V gene data show CDR1 as SGHNT and CDR2 as YYREEE (reference sequence). The CDR3 is made up of 13 amino acids. Trimming cost V 3 bases and J 4 bases; bases outside gene matches: 3. In DNA, the CDR3 is TGTGCCAGCAGCTCGGGACAGACAGAGACCCAGTACTTC. This encodes CASSSGQTETQYF.

This clone qualifies as medium-sized. The CDR3 is CASSGTGFYGYTF. CDR3 sequence (DNA): TGTGCCAGCAGCGGTACAGGGTTCTATGGCTACACCTTC. The rearrangement uses TRBV5-5 and TRBJ1-2; perhaps TRBD1 as D (6 bases). The ends were cut back, 4 bases at V and 4 bases at J, with 11 bases in the middle. Per the germline V gene, CDR1 is SGHKS and CDR2 is YYEKEE (reference sequence). There are 13 residues in the CDR3.

This chain links TRBV4-2 with TRBJ1-6; no firm D call. Germline V lookup: CDR1 LGHNA, CDR2 YNFKEQ. Deletions cut 2 bases from V and 4 bases from J, with 12 bases between. The CDR3 length is 16 residues. CDR3 bases: TGTGCCAGCAGCCAATCTTCAGGAAAGTATAATTCACCCCTCCACTTT. It yields the protein CASSQSSGKYNSPLHF.